The present entry profiles one T cell receptor beta chain with its context. As yet, its antigen is unknown. The record originates from a study of beta chain features in type 1 diabetes. Whole-study results and caveats: Type 1 diabetes patients showed a moderate but significant shortening of TCRB CDR3s in all four CD4+ subsets.

Expressed TCRB transcripts got sequenced, as all isolated RNA was reverse transcribed. The assay was immunoSEQ multiplex PCR, and TCRdb's table has in-frame clones only and misses some. The sample lists 350,000 to 450,000 clones; over 9.5% were seen once. CDR3 length: 13 amino acids. Trimming stripped 7 bases from V and 7 bases from J, with 17 bases between. Germline assignment: CDR1 SGHNT and CDR2 YYREEE (reference sequence). The clonotype was recovered from a woman aged 18-30 years with type 1 diabetes. The chain carries TRBV5-4 and TRBJ1-2; no reliable D call. The sample comprised naive CD4+ T cells from blood. The CDR3 reads CASSSGGLGGYTF. The CDR3 DNA reads TGTGCCAGCTCCTCCGGAGGTTTGGGTGGCTACACCTTC.